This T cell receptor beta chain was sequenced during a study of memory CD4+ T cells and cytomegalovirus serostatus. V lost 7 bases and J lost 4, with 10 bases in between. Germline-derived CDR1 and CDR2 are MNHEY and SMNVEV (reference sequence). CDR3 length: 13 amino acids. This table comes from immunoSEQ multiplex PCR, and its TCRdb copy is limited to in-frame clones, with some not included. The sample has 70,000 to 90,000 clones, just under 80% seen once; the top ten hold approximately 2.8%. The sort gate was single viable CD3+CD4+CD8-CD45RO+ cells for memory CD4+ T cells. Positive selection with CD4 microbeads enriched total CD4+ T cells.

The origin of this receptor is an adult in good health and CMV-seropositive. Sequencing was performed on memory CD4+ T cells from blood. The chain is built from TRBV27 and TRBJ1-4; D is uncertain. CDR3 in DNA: TGTGCCAGCACGCGGGCCGGTAATGAAAAACTGTTTTTT. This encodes CASTRAGNEKLFF.